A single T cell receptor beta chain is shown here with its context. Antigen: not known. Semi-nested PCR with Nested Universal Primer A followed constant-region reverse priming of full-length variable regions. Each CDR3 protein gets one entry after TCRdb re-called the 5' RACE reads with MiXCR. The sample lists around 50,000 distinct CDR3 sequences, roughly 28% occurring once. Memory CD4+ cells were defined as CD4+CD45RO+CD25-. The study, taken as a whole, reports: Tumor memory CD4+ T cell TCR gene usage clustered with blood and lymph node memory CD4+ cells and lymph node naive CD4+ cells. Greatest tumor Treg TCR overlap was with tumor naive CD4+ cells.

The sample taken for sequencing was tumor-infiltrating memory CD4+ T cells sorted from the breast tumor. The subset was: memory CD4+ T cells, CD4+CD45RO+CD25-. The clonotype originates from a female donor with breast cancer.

CDR3 nucleotide sequence: TGTGCCAGCAGCTTAGGGGTCGTTACAGATACGCAGTATTTT. This codes for CASSLGVVTDTQYF. The chain uses TRBV11-1 and TRBJ2-3; D gene unclear. V was cut by 1 base and J by 3 bases, with 8 bases left in between. This CDR3 is built from 14 residues. Germline CDR1 SGHAT, CDR2 FQDESV (reference sequence). The entire variable domain, with the rest obtained from reference TRBV11-1 and TRBJ2-3, is as follows: EAEVAQSPRYKITEKSQAVAFWCDPISGHATLYWYRQILGQGPELLVQFQDESVVDDSQLPKDRFSAERLKGVDSTLKIQPAELGDSAMYLCASSLGVVTDTQYFGPGTRLTVL.